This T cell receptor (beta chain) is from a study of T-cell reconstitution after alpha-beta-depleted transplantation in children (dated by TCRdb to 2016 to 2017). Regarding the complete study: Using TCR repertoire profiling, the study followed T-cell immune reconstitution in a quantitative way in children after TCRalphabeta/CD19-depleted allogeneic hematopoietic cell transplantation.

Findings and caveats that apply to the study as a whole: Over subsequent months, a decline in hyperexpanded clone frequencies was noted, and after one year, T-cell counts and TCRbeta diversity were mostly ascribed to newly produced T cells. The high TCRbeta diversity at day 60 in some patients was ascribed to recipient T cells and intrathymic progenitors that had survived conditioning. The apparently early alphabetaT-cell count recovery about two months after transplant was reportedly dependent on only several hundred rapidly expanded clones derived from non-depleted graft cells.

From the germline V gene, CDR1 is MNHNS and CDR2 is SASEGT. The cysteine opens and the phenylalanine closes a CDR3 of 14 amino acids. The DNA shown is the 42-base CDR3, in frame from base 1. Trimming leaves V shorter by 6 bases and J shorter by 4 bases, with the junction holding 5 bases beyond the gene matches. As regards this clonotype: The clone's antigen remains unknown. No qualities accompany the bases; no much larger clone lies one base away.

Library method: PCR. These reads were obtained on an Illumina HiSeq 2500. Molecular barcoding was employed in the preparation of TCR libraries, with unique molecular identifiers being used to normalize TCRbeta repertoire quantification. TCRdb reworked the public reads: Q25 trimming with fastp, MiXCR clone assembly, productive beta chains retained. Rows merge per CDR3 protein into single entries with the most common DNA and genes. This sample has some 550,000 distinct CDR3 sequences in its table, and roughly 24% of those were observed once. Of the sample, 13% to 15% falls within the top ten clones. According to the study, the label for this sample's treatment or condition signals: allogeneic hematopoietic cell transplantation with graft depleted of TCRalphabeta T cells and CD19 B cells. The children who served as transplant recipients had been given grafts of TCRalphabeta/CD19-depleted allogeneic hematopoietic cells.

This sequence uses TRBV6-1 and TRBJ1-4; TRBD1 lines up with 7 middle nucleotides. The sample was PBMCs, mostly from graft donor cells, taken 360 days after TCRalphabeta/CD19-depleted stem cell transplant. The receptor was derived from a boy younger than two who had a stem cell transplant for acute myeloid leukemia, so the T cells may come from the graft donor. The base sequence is TGTGCCAGCAGATCGGGACAGAATAATGAAAAACTGTTTTTT. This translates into CASRSGQNNEKLFF.